The 24 T cell receptor beta chains reported below all come from one sample, sequenced in a study of blood T cell repertoires in COVID-19. Measured with immunoSEQ multiplex PCR; TCRdb has only the in-frame clones, and not every one. The sample records almost 55,000 clones, less than 85% being singletons. The sample comprised peripheral blood. The receptors originated from a human donor in a cohort sampled during active COVID-19.

V and J are TRBV5-1 and TRBJ1-1, with TRBD1 as a possible D gene (6 bases). V was pared by 4 bases and J by 3 bases, with 13 bases between. In germline, CDR1 is SGHRS, CDR2 YFSETQ. This CDR3 is 14 amino acids long. The CDR3 DNA sequence: TGCGCCAGCAGCCCACAGGGTGGGGACACTGAAGCTTTCTTT. This codes for CASSPQGGDTEAFF.

The chain couples TRBV7-6 to TRBJ1-2; possibly TRBD1 for D (5 bases). V lost 2 bases and J lost 1, with 11 bases in between. CDR3 size: 15 residues. Germline CDR1 reads SGHVS; CDR2 reads FNYEAQ. CDR3 sequence (DNA): TGTGCCAGCAGCTTAACCAGGGCGATTAACTATGGCTACACCTTC. Encoded protein: CASSLTRAINYGYTF.

In this sample, this clone turned up a few times. The J gene is TRBJ2-7, the V gene TRBV29-1, with TRBD1 as a possible D gene (6 bases). V gave up 7 bases and J gave up 6 bases, with 19 bases separating them. CDR1 is SQVTM, CDR2 ANQGSEA, per germline. CDR3 length: 13 residues. The CDR3 DNA reads as TGCAGCGCAGCACGACAGGTCGGAGGCGAGCAGTACTTC. Its translation: CSAARQVGGEQYF.

The chain couples TRBV9 to TRBJ2-3; 8 bases agree with TRBD2. Per the germline V gene, CDR1 is SGDLS and CDR2 is YYNGEE. The CDR3 extends over 16 amino acids. Trimming cost V 4 bases and J 6 bases; bases outside gene matches: 13. Here the CDR3 reads CASSSEPGGAHDTQYF. The CDR3 DNA follows: TGTGCCAGCAGCTCGGAACCGGGGGGGGCCCATGATACGCAGTATTTT.

The chain has TRBV19 and TRBJ1-2, with 7 bases aligning to TRBD1. The CDR3 length is 13 residues. V shed 4 bases, J shed 4 bases, and the junction held 3 bases outside the gene matches. CDR1 and CDR2 (germline): LNHDA, SQIVND (reference sequence). The CDR3 region is CASSNQGGYGYTF. DNA for the CDR3: TGTGCCAGTAGTAACCAGGGGGGCTATGGCTACACCTTC.

CDR3 DNA: TGCAGCGTTGTATCCCACGGGTCCTACGAGCAGTACTTC. This sequence encodes CSVVSHGSYEQYF. This chain links TRBV29-1 with TRBJ2-7; no definite D call. The germline V and J ends were trimmed by 4 bases and 1 base, with 11 bases remaining between them. In germline, CDR1 is SQVTM, CDR2 ANQGSEA. The CDR3 runs to 13 residues.

This clone was recorded only once. This rearrangement joins TRBV7-9 to TRBJ1-2, with 9 bases aligning to TRBD1. Germline values: CDR1 SEHNR, CDR2 FQNEAQ (reference sequence). With 5 bases clipped from V and 8 bases from J, the junction kept 12 bases outside the gene matches. The CDR3 has 15 amino acids. The CDR3 region is CASSMGQGSQGGYTF. Here the CDR3 DNA reads TGTGCCAGCAGCATGGGACAGGGCTCTCAAGGGGGCTACACCTTC. Together with reference TRBV7-9 and TRBJ1-2, the CDR3 gives the full variable domain: DTGVSQNPRHKITKRGQNVTFRCDPISEHNRLYWYRQTLGQGPEFLTYFQNEAQLEKSRLLSDRFSAERPKGSFSTLEIQRTEQGDSAMYLCASSMGQGSQGGYTFGSGTRLTVV.

This clone was detected once. J is TRBJ2-3 and V is TRBV2, with 10 bases identical to TRBD1. The CDR3 contains 15 residues. Per the germline V gene, CDR1 is SNHLY and CDR2 is FYNNEI. J was trimmed by 5 bases and V by 5 bases; bases with no gene match: 7. CDR3 sequence: CASSPGTGVIDTQYF. The CDR3 coding sequence is TGTGCCAGCAGTCCCGGGACAGGGGTGATAGATACGCAGTATTTT.

The chain couples TRBV12-3 or TRBV12-4 to TRBJ2-5; D not certain. V was trimmed by 8 bases and J by 1 base, leaving 11 bases between them. The CDR3 has 13 amino acids. The CDR3 nucleotides read TGTGCCAGCCGGAGAGGCGTCCAAGAGACCCAGTACTTC. Its translation: CASRRGVQETQYF.

V usage is TRBV7-2 and J usage is TRBJ2-7; D possibly corresponds to TRBD2 (6 bases). Trimming stripped 1 base from V and 3 bases from J, with 13 bases between. Germline V lookup: CDR1 SGHTA, CDR2 FQGNSA. The CDR3 loop spans 15 amino acids. Here the CDR3 reads CASSLGRGTYYEQYF. CDR3 coding DNA: TGTGCCAGCAGCTTAGGTCGGGGGACCTACTACGAGCAGTACTTC.

This clone showed up just once. V is TRBV4-3 and J is TRBJ1-2; D may be TRBD1 (5 bases). The CDR3 covers 13 residues. Trimming cost V 2 bases and J 6 bases, with 10 bases left between them. The V gene's germline CDR1 is LGHNA and CDR2 YSLEER. The CDR3 sequence is CASSQYTGDGYTF. The CDR3 nucleotides are TGCGCCAGCAGCCAATATACGGGGGATGGCTACACCTTC.

The chain uses TRBV28 and TRBJ2-5; 8 bases agree with TRBD1. V gave up 6 bases and J gave up 5 bases; unmatched junction bases: 8. The CDR3 totals 14 residues. Germline CDR1 reads MDHEN; CDR2 reads SYDVKM. The CDR3 reads CASRPGGGVETQYF. The CDR3 nucleotides read TGTGCCAGCAGGCCAGGGGGCGGGGTGGAGACCCAGTACTTC.

The rearrangement joins TRBV4-1 to TRBJ1-1; 11 bases match TRBD1. CDR3 length: 15 residues. Germline CDR1 MGHRA, CDR2 YSYEKL. The V segment lost 4 bases and the J segment 5 bases; nucleotides outside the gene matches: 6. The CDR3 loop is CASSPGQGAVTEAFF. CDR3 coding DNA: TGCGCCAGCAGCCCCGGACAGGGGGCGGTAACTGAAGCTTTCTTT.

J is TRBJ2-3 and V is TRBV4-3, with 11 bases matching TRBD2. CDR3 length: 16 residues. V trimming: 0 bases; J trimming: 7 bases; junction bases outside the gene matches: 6. Germline-derived CDR1 and CDR2 are LGHNA and YSLEER. Written as DNA, the CDR3 is TGCGCCAGCAGCCAAGAACTAGCGGGGGCCCCCTATACGCAGTATTTT. Its translation: CASSQELAGAPYTQYF.

The chain combines TRBV18 with TRBJ1-1; D perhaps matches TRBD1 (5 bases). The CDR3 is 16 amino acids. V was trimmed by 3 bases and J by 5 bases, leaving 19 bases between them. The germline V gene encodes CDR1 KGHSH and CDR2 LQKENI. CDR3 coding DNA: TGTGCCAGCTCACCGCAAATAAATACAGGTTCTACTGAAGCTTTCTTT. Amino acids: CASSPQINTGSTEAFF.

The V gene is TRBV5-1, the J gene TRBJ2-3; 10 bases line up with TRBD2. There are 16 residues in the CDR3. Germline assignment: CDR1 SGHRS and CDR2 YFSETQ. Germline trimming cut 7 bases from V and 0 bases from J; bases unmatched to any gene: 8. The CDR3 sequence: CASSIAGGKSTDTQYF. The CDR3, as DNA: TGCGCCAGCTCCATAGCGGGGGGAAAAAGCACAGATACGCAGTATTTT. The entire variable domain, with the rest obtained from reference TRBV5-1 and TRBJ2-3, is as follows: KAGVTQTPRYLIKTRGQQVTLSCSPISGHRSVSWYQQTPGQGLQFLFEYFSETQRNKGNFPGRFSGRQFSNSRSEMNVSTLELGDSALYLCASSIAGGKSTDTQYFGPGTRLTVL.

Here the CDR3 DNA reads TGTGCCAGCAGCTTAGGCCTGACAGGCGGACCTAATGAAAAACTGTTTTTT. Amino acids: CASSLGLTGGPNEKLFF. The chain carries TRBV7-2 and TRBJ1-4; D may be TRBD1 (6 bases). CDR1 is SGHTA, CDR2 FQGNSA, per germline. The V gene lost 1 base and the J gene lost 3 bases, with 15 bases spanning the gap. The length of the CDR3 is 17 residues.

This rearrangement joins TRBV27 to TRBJ1-6, with D possibly matching TRBD1 (5 bases). The V gene's germline CDR1 is MNHEY and CDR2 SMNVEV (reference sequence). The CDR3 length is 16 residues. V was pared by 6 bases and J by 7 bases, with 19 bases between. The DNA for the CDR3 is TGTGCCAGCAGGATAGACGGTGCGGGACCGAATTCACCCCTCCACTTT. Its protein product is CASRIDGAGPNSPLHF.

V usage is TRBV27 and J usage is TRBJ2-3, with D possibly matching TRBD1 (5 bases). Germline-derived CDR1 and CDR2 are MNHEY and SMNVEV (reference sequence). V gave up 3 bases and J gave up 0 bases, with 13 bases separating them. The CDR3 sequence is 16 residues long. CDR3 coding DNA: TGTGCCAGCAGTTTCCGTGGGGCATTTAGCACAGATACGCAGTATTTT. Its protein is CASSFRGAFSTDTQYF.

The genes are TRBV10-3 and TRBJ2-7, with D possibly being TRBD1 (5 bases). V was pared by 6 bases and J by 1 base, with 10 bases between. The CDR3 has 13 residues. Germline CDR1 reads ENHRY; CDR2 reads SYGVKD. Here the CDR3 reads CAISAGISYEQYF. CDR3 nucleotides: TGTGCCATCAGCGCAGGGATTTCCTACGAGCAGTACTTC.

The chain carries TRBV4-2 and TRBJ2-3; TRBD2 matches at 8 bases. CDR1 and CDR2 (germline): LGHNA, YNFKEQ. With V trimmed by 8 bases and J by 0 bases, 7 bases remained unmatched. The CDR3 consists of 15 residues. The CDR3 DNA reads TGTGCCAGCCAGCGGGAGAGAACTAGCACAGATACGCAGTATTTT. This gives the protein CASQRERTSTDTQYF.

Here the CDR3 DNA reads TGTGCCTGTGTTATTACCGGGGGACGCTACGCCGGGGAGCTGTTTTTT. This sequence encodes CACVITGGRYAGELFF. The V and J genes are TRBV2 and TRBJ2-2, with a weak D call TRBD2 (6 bases). The ends were cut back, 11 bases at V and 6 bases at J, with 25 bases in the middle. The germline V gene has CDR1 SNHLY and CDR2 FYNNEI. CDR3 size: 16 residues.

J is TRBJ1-5 and V is TRBV5-5; D is perhaps TRBD1 (6 bases). The CDR3 covers 14 residues. Germline V lookup: CDR1 SGHKS, CDR2 YYEKEE (reference sequence). Between the trimmed V and J ends, which lost 1 base and 4 bases, there was a span of 9 bases. The CDR3 region is CASSLTGPNQPQHF. DNA of the CDR3: TGTGCCAGCAGCTTGACAGGGCCTAATCAGCCCCAGCATTTT.

Concerning this clone: The junction does not match germline at one end; this may be a read error. This chain links TRBV5-1 with TRBJ2-2; D could derive from TRBD1 or TRBD2 (7 bases each). Germline CDR1 SGHRS, CDR2 YFSETQ. CDR3 length equals 15 residues. This chain's CDR3 is CARRGGAANTGELFF. The CDR3, as DNA: TGCGCCCGCAGGGGGGGGGCCGCGAACACCGGGGAGCTGTTTTTT.